These T cell receptor beta chains were read from a single sample in a study of blood T cell repertoires in COVID-19. Here immunoSEQ multiplex PCR was the method, and the copy in TCRdb shows in-frame clones only, minus some. Here the sample spans 200,000 to 300,000 clones, approximately 82% being singletons. Sequenced: peripheral blood. The receptor set was obtained from a man aged 30 to 39 who had recovered from COVID-19. Both conserved end residues are part of each CDR3. The size field is filled for only some rows; it gives once, few, many or a size class.

CASRQGPHNEQFF	TRBV6-5	NA	TRBJ2-1
CASSLGGIDTQYF	TRBV5-8	NA	TRBJ2-3
CASSLWGQASQPQHF	TRBV2	few	TRBJ1-5
CASRPVGGNYGYTF	TRBV27	NA	TRBJ1-2
CASSYGTGMETQYF	TRBV6-5	NA	TRBJ2-5
CASSYSGGATDTQYF	TRBV6-2/TRBV6-3	few	TRBJ2-3
CASSFYGYNSPLHF	TRBV14	NA	TRBJ1-6
CASIGGPDHSYTF	TRBV6-5	NA	TRBJ1-2
CASGQGTSGNTIYF	TRBV3-1/TRBV3-2	few	TRBJ1-3
CASSYSTGQGTGYTF	TRBV6-5	NA	TRBJ1-2
CASSYLRLTDYGYTF	TRBV6-6	NA	TRBJ1-2
CASSDTSDEAGELFF	TRBV6-4	NA	TRBJ2-2
CASSLEGTGVSRAFF	TRBV5-5	NA	TRBJ1-1
CASSYGRGSGANVLTF	TRBV6-6	NA	TRBJ2-6
CASSQTSGGSQYF	TRBV4-1	few	TRBJ2-3
CASSGQGRNTGELFF	TRBV5-1	NA	TRBJ2-2
CASRGGRYAPLHF	TRBV25-1	NA	TRBJ1-6
CASSLEFPGLGDSPLHF	TRBV5-1	NA	TRBJ1-6
CASSQDGGVAFF	TRBV4-1	NA	TRBJ1-1
CASSSGVGHATDTQYF	TRBV5-1	once	TRBJ2-3
CASSATSQAFGTDTQYF	TRBV9	NA	TRBJ2-3
CASTNSGDPYNEQFF	TRBV5-1	NA	TRBJ2-1
CASSVDWGAGELFF	TRBV9	NA	TRBJ2-2
CASSRGATGAGETQYF	TRBV5-1	NA	TRBJ2-5